This T cell receptor (beta chain) was captured in a study of control samples from healthy donors and cancer patients. The CDR3 is made up of 12 amino acids. CDR1 SGHDT and CDR2 YYEEEE come from the germline V gene. Trimming removed 4 bases from V and 5 bases from J, with 8 bases in between. The protocol was immunoSEQ multiplex PCR, while the TCRdb copy is restricted to in-frame clones and leaves out a portion. Counted here are approximately 150,000 clones, roughly 88% occurring once; the ten biggest clones make up 1.5% to 2%. This TCR derives from a man younger than 35 in good health. Sequencing was carried out using blood. The chain employs TRBV5-6 and TRBJ2-3; no clear D. Written as DNA, the CDR3 is TGTGCCAGCAGCCTGGCTGGAGATACGCAGTATTTT. Its protein product is CASSLAGDTQYF.